What follows describes a single T cell receptor (beta chain). Antigen specificity is unknown. The sample originates from a study of T cell clonotyping in hematopoietic cell transplantation. The junction had 2 bases not matched to a gene; V was cut back by 0 bases and J by 7 bases. The CDR3 loop spans 14 amino acids. CDR1 and CDR2 (germline): GTSNPN, SVGIG (reference sequence). Overall study findings and caveats: After transplant, recipient diversity fell while pathologically expanded clonotypes grew through day 180. Few recipient clonotypes overlapped donors; over 97% were de novo at given depth. Broader posttransplant TCR repertoire diversity was predicted by graft donor and pretransplant recipient Inverse Simpson Index values.

Clones were sequenced by immunoSEQ multiplex PCR, and TCRdb holds only the in-frame ones, with some missing. The sample has around 12,000 clones, about 86% seen once. Blood collection times were about day -28 and days 30, 100, 180 posttransplant. The chain joins TRBV30 to TRBJ1-6, with 8 nucleotides matching TRBD1. The TCR comes from a female patient between 35 and 55 years old who had an allogeneic stem cell transplant from a related donor, so T cells may come from the graft donor. Some clones in this sample may be carry-over from other donors' samples. Specimen: PBMCs, collected 100 days after allogeneic stem cell transplant. CDR3 nucleotides: TGTGCCTGGAGTGTAGGGACAGGAAATTCACCCCTCCACTTT. Its protein is CAWSVGTGNSPLHF.